The 7 T cell receptor beta chains reported below all come from one sample, sequenced in a study of control samples from healthy donors and cancer patients. The table came from immunoSEQ multiplex PCR; TCRdb's copy has only in-frame clones and leaves some out. The table lists some 120,000 clones, about 93% of them singletons. The sample consisted of blood. The receptor source for this set is a young man in good health.

The chain uses TRBV19 and TRBJ1-2, with 7 bases lining up with TRBD1. The V segment lost 0 bases and the J segment 3 bases; nucleotides outside the gene matches: 16. The length of the CDR3 is 19 residues. Per the germline V gene, CDR1 is LNHDA and CDR2 is SQIVND (reference sequence). CDR3 loop: CASSIDYPPRGQRDYGYTF. The DNA of the CDR3 is TGTGCCAGTAGTATAGATTATCCCCCCCGGGGACAGCGAGACTATGGCTACACCTTC. The whole variable domain, remainder taken from reference TRBV19 and TRBJ1-2, is DGGITQSPKYLFRKEGQNVTLSCEQNLNHDAMYWYRQDPGQGLRLIYYSQIVNDFQKGDIAEGYSVSREKKESFPLTVTSAQKNPTAFYLCASSIDYPPRGQRDYGYTFGSGTRLTVV.

This clone was seen a handful of times. This rearrangement joins TRBV5-1 to TRBJ1-5; D is undetermined. CDR1 and CDR2 (germline): SGHRS, YFSETQ. Trimming took off 0 bases at V and 7 bases at J, with 11 bases between the two ends. CDR3 length equals 14 residues. CDR3 DNA sequence: TGCGCCAGCAGCTTGGGGGAGAGCGGGCAGCCCCAGCATTTT. It specifies CASSLGESGQPQHF.

In its sample, this clone was seen a few times. The junction does not match germline at one end; this may be a read error. This sequence joins TRBV11-2 and TRBJ2-2; TRBD1 aligns across 10 bases. The CDR3 consists of 16 residues. Looked up from germline, CDR1 is SGHAT and CDR2 is FQNNGV. The CDR3 DNA is TGTGCCAGCAGCTTTTCGGGGACAGGGGCATCCGGAGAGCTGTTTTTT. Translation: CASSFSGTGASGELFF.

This chain joins TRBV3-1 (or the pseudogene TRBV3-2) and TRBJ2-5; TRBD2 matches at 11 bases. There are 15 residues in the CDR3. Germline lookup yields CDR1 LGHDT and CDR2 YNNKEL (reference sequence). With 2 bases clipped from V and 4 bases from J, the junction kept 3 bases outside the gene matches. CDR3 residues: CASSQHSGGGETQYF. The CDR3 DNA is TGTGCCAGCAGCCAACATAGCGGGGGGGGAGAGACCCAGTACTTC.

V is TRBV28 and J is TRBJ1-3, with D unclear. Looked up from germline, CDR1 is MDHEN and CDR2 is SYDVKM. The CDR3 sequence is 14 residues long. The germline V and J ends were trimmed by 6 bases and 0 bases, with 9 bases remaining between them. Here the CDR3 reads CASSIEASGNTIYF. The CDR3 nucleotides read TGTGCCAGCAGCATCGAGGCCTCTGGAAACACCATATATTTT.

The chain is built from TRBV9 and TRBJ2-1; weak D call: TRBD2 (5 bases). The CDR3 covers 11 residues. Germline assignment: CDR1 SGDLS and CDR2 YYNGEE. V was pared by 0 bases and J by 15 bases, with 10 bases between. The chain's CDR3 is CASSVALATFF. For the CDR3, the DNA is TGTGCCAGCAGCGTAGCCCTAGCCACGTTCTTC.

The chain has TRBV9 and TRBJ1-3; D is uncertain. CDR3 length equals 12 residues. The germline gives CDR1 SGDLS, CDR2 YYNGEE. The V end lost 0 bases, the J end lost 8 bases, and 6 bases lay between the germline ends. CDR3 protein: CASSVASDTIYF. CDR3 in DNA: TGTGCCAGCAGCGTAGCATCGGACACCATATATTTT.